A single sample gave rise to the 20 T cell receptor beta chains below, sequenced in a study of OX40 agonist ivuxolimab in advanced cancers. Only in-frame clones appear in the TCRdb table, and some are missing; sequencing was by immunoSEQ multiplex PCR. The sample has around 80,000 clones, 84% seen once. Sequences were derived from CD4+ or CD8+ T cells sorted from blood, sampled in a trial of the OX40 agonist ivuxolimab. The receptors were gathered from an adult with an advanced solid tumor such as melanoma, head and neck, liver or kidney cancer.

The chain joins TRBV7-2 to TRBJ2-5, with a tentative D call TRBD2 (6 bases). The germline V and J ends were trimmed by 1 base and 5 bases, with 17 bases remaining between them. The germline V gene has CDR1 SGHTA and CDR2 FQGNSA. The CDR3 totals 16 residues. CDR3 region: CASSLVTFGGRETQYF. The CDR3 bases are TGTGCCAGCAGCTTAGTAACGTTCGGGGGTCGGGAGACCCAGTACTTC.

CDR3 sequence reads: CASSFGASQNTIYF. The CDR3 coding sequence is TGTGCCAGCAGTTTTGGGGCCAGCCAAAACACCATATATTTT. This chain uses TRBV6-1 with TRBJ1-3, with a weak D call TRBD1 (5 bases). Deletions cut 5 bases from V and 6 bases from J, with 14 bases between. The CDR3 consists of 14 residues. Per the germline V gene, CDR1 is MNHNS and CDR2 is SASEGT.

This sequence joins TRBV15 and TRBJ1-5; tentative D call: TRBD1 (5 bases). The CDR3 loop spans 15 amino acids. With 0 bases removed from V and 5 bases from J, the gap between germline ends came to 11 bases. The germline V gene has CDR1 LNHNV and CDR2 YYDKDF (reference sequence). The CDR3 loop reads CATSRDWQGDQPQHF. CDR3 sequence (DNA): TGTGCCACCAGCAGAGATTGGCAGGGAGATCAGCCCCAGCATTTT.

The rearrangement links TRBV28 to TRBJ1-2; no definite D call. In germline, CDR1 is MDHEN, CDR2 SYDVKM. Between the trimmed V and J ends, which lost 4 bases and 8 bases, there was a span of 11 bases. CDR3 length: 12 amino acids. Written as DNA, the CDR3 is TGTGCCAGCAGTTCGCCTTATCGAGGCTACACCTTC. Encoded protein: CASSSPYRGYTF.

Here the CDR3 DNA reads TGTGCCAGCAGCTCCCAAGGGGGCTACAAGGACACTGAAGCTTTCTTT. Translation: CASSSQGGYKDTEAFF. The gene calls are TRBV11-2 and TRBJ1-1, with TRBD1 matching 7 bases. Germline V gene sequence: CDR1 SGHAT, CDR2 FQNNGV. J was trimmed by 3 bases and V by 4 bases; bases with no gene match: 11. The CDR3 length is 16 residues.

The chain couples TRBV7-9 to TRBJ2-2; D remains ambiguous. The CDR3 contains 14 residues. CDR1 is SEHNR and CDR2 is FQNEAQ in the germline V gene (reference sequence). V was clipped by 3 bases and J by 4 bases, with 9 bases between them. The CDR3 nucleotides are TGTGCCAGCAGCTTCCTCCAGACCACCGGGGAGCTGTTTTTT. Translated, it gives CASSFLQTTGELFF.

This chain joins TRBV14 and TRBJ1-3; D gene ambiguous. Germline V CDR1 and CDR2: SGHDN, FVKESK. The CDR3 has 14 residues. CDR3 sequence reads: CARPRTLGGNTIYF. The CDR3 nucleotides are TGTGCTAGACCCCGAACCCTAGGTGGAAACACCATATATTTT.

This chain uses TRBV7-2 with TRBJ2-1; a possible D gene is TRBD2 (5 bases). V dropped 0 bases and J dropped 5 bases, with 8 bases sitting between them. Germline lookup yields CDR1 SGHTA and CDR2 FQGNSA. The CDR3 contains 14 residues. CDR3 bases: TGTGCCAGCAGCTTAGCGGGAGTAAACAATGAGCAGTTCTTC. Protein product: CASSLAGVNNEQFF. Combining the CDR3 with reference TRBV7-2 and TRBJ2-1 gives the whole variable domain GAGVSQSPSNKVTEKGKDVELRCDPISGHTALYWYRQSLGQGLEFLIYFQGNSAPDKSGLPSDRFSAERTGGSVSTLTIQRTQQEDSAVYLCASSLAGVNNEQFFGPGTRLTVL.

The chain has TRBV6-4 and TRBJ2-2; weak D call: TRBD2 (6 bases). CDR3 length: 14 residues. V was pared by 3 bases and J by 3 bases, with 8 bases between. Germline CDR1 and CDR2: MRHNA and SNTAGT. CDR3 protein: CASSEGLYTGELFF. In DNA form, the CDR3 reads TGTGCCAGCAGTGAGGGACTGTACACCGGGGAGCTGTTTTTT.

The V gene is TRBV11-2, the J gene TRBJ2-7; TRBD2 matches at 8 bases. V shed 3 bases, J shed 1 base, and the junction held 5 bases outside the gene matches. This CDR3 contains 15 residues. Germline V gives CDR1 SGHAT, CDR2 FQNNGV. The CDR3 here is CASSFSRGVSYEQYV. CDR3 DNA sequence: TGTGCCAGCAGCTTCTCGCGGGGGGTTTCCTACGAGCAGTACGTC.

J is TRBJ2-3 and V is TRBV5-1; 12 nucleotides align to TRBD2. Trimming at V came to 3 bases and at J to 1 base, leaving 3 bases not matched to a gene. CDR3 length: 16 amino acids. Germline loops: CDR1 SGHRS, CDR2 YFSETQ. CDR3 in amino acids: CASSYWTSGGTDTQYF. The DNA of the CDR3 is TGCGCCAGCAGCTACTGGACTAGCGGGGGCACAGATACGCAGTATTTT.

The chain carries TRBV5-4 and TRBJ2-5; 8 bases agree with TRBD2. The junction had 10 bases not matched to a gene; V was cut back by 4 bases and J by 5 bases. Germline lookup yields CDR1 SGHNT and CDR2 YYREEE (reference sequence). There are 15 residues in the CDR3. The CDR3 DNA is TGTGCCAGCAGCGGACACGGGGGGGCCTGGGAGACCCAGTACTTC. Residues: CASSGHGGAWETQYF.

This rearrangement joins TRBV11-3 to TRBJ2-2; D is undetermined. V lost 5 bases, J lost 5 bases, and 6 bases lay in between. The germline CDR1 and CDR2 sequences are SGHNT and YENEEA. The CDR3 is made up of 12 amino acids. DNA for the CDR3: TGTGCCAGCAGCCCCAATACCGGGGAGCTGTTTTTT. The encoded protein is CASSPNTGELFF.

CDR3 nucleotides: TGTGCCAGCTCACCACCGGAGGAGACCCAGTACTTC. Translation: CASSPPEETQYF. The gene calls are TRBV18 and TRBJ2-5; D is unresolved. Germline V CDR1 and CDR2: KGHSH, LQKENI. This CDR3 has 12 residues. V lost 0 bases, J lost 5 bases, and 4 bases lay in between.

This clone has just one count. This chain uses TRBV13 with TRBJ2-7; 8 positions match TRBD1. The CDR3 consists of 15 residues. V was pared by 5 bases and J by 2 bases, with 8 bases of the junction left unmatched. The germline gives CDR1 PRHDT, CDR2 FYEKMQ (reference sequence). CDR3 in amino acids: CASSMRGTGTYEQYF. CDR3 sequence (DNA): TGTGCCAGCAGCATGAGGGGGACAGGTACCTACGAGCAGTACTTC.

This chain connects TRBV9 to TRBJ1-3; D remains unclear. Germline V CDR1 and CDR2: SGDLS, YYNGEE. Trimming took 0 bases from V and 2 from J, leaving 9 bases between them. CDR3 length: 15 amino acids. The CDR3 DNA sequence: TGTGCCAGCAGCGTAGGTCGGGGTACTGGAAACACCATATATTTT. It translates to CASSVGRGTGNTIYF.

In DNA, the CDR3 is TGTGCCAGCAGGGGTCCCGGATCTAGTGAAAAACTGTTTTTT. Protein sequence: CASRGPGSSEKLFF. The chain has TRBV28 and TRBJ1-4; D is undetermined. The CDR3 contains 14 residues. V lost 6 bases and J 7 bases, leaving 15 bases between the germline ends. Germline V lookup: CDR1 MDHEN, CDR2 SYDVKM.

The chain carries TRBV7-6 and TRBJ1-3, with 10 bases matching TRBD1. Germline CDR1 SGHVS, CDR2 FNYEAQ. CDR3 length equals 16 residues. The ends lost 3 bases at V and 4 bases at J; junction bases unmatched: 6. CDR3 sequence reads: CASSLGQGTSGNTIYF. The CDR3 DNA is TGTGCCAGCAGCTTGGGACAGGGGACTAGCGGAAACACCATATATTTT.

The chain joins TRBV7-9 to TRBJ1-2; TRBD1 matches at 11 bases. Per germline, CDR1 SEHNR and CDR2 FQNEAQ (reference sequence). V shed 5 bases and J 5 bases; nucleotides not matched to a gene: 4. The CDR3 has 14 amino acids. The CDR3, as DNA: TGTGCCAGCAGCCAGGACAGGGGGCCGTATGGCTACACCTTC. Its translation is CASSQDRGPYGYTF.

This chain connects TRBV5-6 to TRBJ1-1; D is unclear. CDR1 and CDR2 from the germline V gene are SGHDT and YYEEEE. This CDR3 contains 13 residues. Trimming removed 4 bases from V and 5 bases from J, with 12 bases in between. Here the CDR3 DNA reads TGTGCCAGCAGCCACCGGGTATTGACTGAAGCTTTCTTT. The encoded protein is CASSHRVLTEAFF.